This T cell receptor beta chain emerged from a study of blood T cell repertoires in COVID-19. As for the study in general: The study drew acute and convalescent COVID-19 samples from the United States, Italy and Spain. The analysed material was cDNA or gDNA that came from T cells, B-cell-depleted T cells, or PBMCs.

The CDR3 contains 16 residues. Germline V lookup: CDR1 MGHRA, CDR2 YSYEKL. V dropped 3 bases and J dropped 0; count of bases not matched to a gene: 5. In the authors' workflow: Counts of nucleated cells, estimated from reference gene primer amplification, were obtained. Produced via immunoSEQ multiplex PCR; TCRdb's table is partial and in-frame only. V, J and clone size reflect that table, while D and trimming were determined from the DNA. The data contain approximately 260,000 clones, about 88% of them singletons. This clonotype was sampled from a young man with active or convalescent COVID-19. The chain combines TRBV4-1 with TRBJ2-4; 7 bases match TRBD1. Input material: peripheral blood. As DNA, the CDR3 is TGCGCCAGCAGCCATGGGACAGCACTAGCCAAAAACATTCAGTACTTC. Its protein product is CASSHGTALAKNIQYF.